This T cell receptor (beta chain) was sequenced for a study of PD-1 blockade in classical Hodgkin lymphoma. On the study more broadly: Patients were infused with nivolumab 3 mg/kg every 2 weeks. General study points: Repertoire difference causes, possibly disease activity or prior therapy, remain undefined. Healthy donors were reported to have higher baseline TCR diversity than newly diagnosed patients.

The germline V gene encodes CDR1 GTSNPN and CDR2 SVGIG (reference sequence). Trimming took 0 bases from V and 5 from J; bases not matched to a gene: 8. The CDR3 runs to 15 residues. Using immunoSEQ multiplex PCR, the repertoire was profiled, and TCRdb retains in-frame clones only, with some absent. The sample includes 50,000 or so clones, roughly 73% seen only once; the top ten take around 16%. After autologous stem cell transplantation all patients relapsed, and prior brentuximab vedotin exposure differed between cohorts. Best responses included complete response and partial response; otherwise, the best response was progressive disease. Comment on this clone: Its specificity is unknown.

Sequenced material: peripheral blood mononuclear cells (PBMCs), taken before the second cycle of nivolumab. This TCR derives from a human donor with classical Hodgkin lymphoma. This rearrangement joins TRBV30 to TRBJ2-5; 8 bases map to TRBD2. CDR3 region: CAWSVMSGGGETQYF. CDR3 sequence (DNA): TGTGCCTGGAGTGTCATGAGCGGGGGTGGCGAGACCCAGTACTTC.